This passage covers 32 T cell receptor beta chains from one sample sequenced in a study of blood T cell repertoires in COVID-19. Profiled with immunoSEQ multiplex PCR; TCRdb holds only in-frame clones, not every one. The data contain 60,000 to 80,000 clones, roughly nine tenths of them seen just once; the ten biggest clones take up 15% to 20%. The sequencing sample was made of peripheral blood. All receptors derive from an older woman with COVID-19, enrolled during active disease.

The chain uses TRBV24-1 and TRBJ2-1; TRBD1 aligns across 12 bases. The CDR3 has 18 residues. Germline CDR1 and CDR2: KGHDR and SFDVKD. Trimming cost V 4 bases and J 8 bases; bases outside gene matches: 14. The CDR3 DNA is TGTGCCACCAGTGACCCCCTTGGGACAGGGGGCGGTTGGGATGAGCAGTTCTTC. Its protein product is CATSDPLGTGGGWDEQFF.

The chain has TRBV18 and TRBJ1-5; possible D gene TRBD1, 5 bases. The CDR3 contains 14 residues. V was pared by 1 base and J by 5 bases, with 9 bases between. CDR1 and CDR2 from the germline V gene are KGHSH and LQKENI. CDR3 sequence (DNA): TGTGCCAGCTCACCACGATCGGGGGATCAGCCCCAGCATTTT. Translating gives CASSPRSGDQPQHF.

This sequence joins TRBV27 and TRBJ2-6, with a tentative D call TRBD1 (6 bases). V was pared by 4 bases and J by 6 bases, with 10 bases between. From germline, CDR1 is MNHEY and CDR2 SMNVEV (reference sequence). This CDR3 is 14 amino acids long. The CDR3: CASSSRTAANVLTF. CDR3 DNA: TGTGCCAGCAGTTCACGGACAGCGGCCAACGTCCTGACTTTC.

The chain has TRBV18 and TRBJ2-1; D may be TRBD2 (6 bases). From germline, CDR1 is KGHSH and CDR2 LQKENI. There are 16 residues in the CDR3. V was clipped by 3 bases and J by 2 bases, with 14 bases between them. CDR3 DNA sequence: TGTGCCAGCTCACCCGGGGTCGGGGAGGCCTACAATGAGCAGTTCTTC. Protein: CASSPGVGEAYNEQFF.

This clone was seen a single time. The J gene is TRBJ1-6, the V gene TRBV7-3, with TRBD1 identical over 8 bases. Germline CDR1 is SGHTA and CDR2 is FQGTGA. With 6 bases clipped from V and 6 bases from J, the junction kept 7 bases outside the gene matches. This CDR3 is built from 15 residues. In DNA, the CDR3 is TGTGCCAGCAGTGGAGCAGGGGGCAGTAATTCACCCCTCCACTTT. The encoded protein is CASSGAGGSNSPLHF. The complete variable domain, with remaining parts taken from reference TRBV7-3 and TRBJ1-6, reads GAGVSQTPSNKVTEKGKYVELRCDPISGHTALYWYRQSLGQGPEFLIYFQGTGAADDSGLPNDRFFAVRPEGSVSTLKIQRTERGDSAVYLCASSGAGGSNSPLHFGNGTRLTVT.

This clone showed up just a few times. The V call is TRBV10-3, the J call TRBJ2-7; maybe TRBD2 (7 bases). The CDR3 has 17 residues. V was cut by 5 bases and J by 0 bases, with 20 bases left in between. The germline gives CDR1 ENHRY, CDR2 SYGVKD. The CDR3 is CAISFNEGGTSSYEQYF. The CDR3 DNA follows: TGTGCCATCAGTTTCAACGAGGGGGGGACGAGCTCCTACGAGCAGTACTTC.

The chain couples TRBV4-1 to TRBJ2-7; 7 bases are a match to TRBD2. CDR1 is MGHRA, CDR2 YSYEKL, per germline. The CDR3 is made up of 15 amino acids. V lost 2 bases and J lost 3; bases outside the gene matches: 7. CDR3 sequence: CASSQLLAELYEQYF. DNA of the CDR3: TGCGCCAGCAGCCAACTCCTAGCGGAGCTCTACGAGCAGTACTTC.

This clone was found once. The chain has TRBV9 and TRBJ2-1; D ambiguous. V lost 4 bases and J lost 4, with 9 bases in between. Germline CDR1 SGDLS, CDR2 YYNGEE. CDR3 length equals 13 residues. The CDR3 is CASSPRLYNEQFF. Here the CDR3 DNA reads TGTGCCAGCAGCCCTAGACTGTACAATGAGCAGTTCTTC.

V gene TRBV11-3 combines with J gene TRBJ2-6; 9 positions match TRBD1. CDR3 size: 16 residues. J lost 0 bases, V lost 3 bases, and 0 bases had no gene match. Germline assignment: CDR1 SGHNT and CDR2 YENEEA. Here the CDR3 DNA reads TGTGCCAGCAGCTTGACAGGGGGCTCTGGGGCCAACGTCCTGACTTTC. The encoded protein is CASSLTGGSGANVLTF.

The chain carries TRBV9 and TRBJ2-2, with 9 positions matching TRBD1. V gave up 3 bases and J gave up 5 bases; unmatched junction bases: 5. The germline CDR1 and CDR2 sequences are SGDLS and YYNGEE. The CDR3 spans 15 residues. The DNA of the CDR3 is TGTGCCAGCAGCGGGACAGGGGCCCCAACCGGGGAGCTGTTTTTT. It translates to CASSGTGAPTGELFF. The whole variable domain, remainder taken from reference TRBV9 and TRBJ2-2, is DSGVTQTPKHLITATGQRVTLRCSPRSGDLSVYWYQQSLDQGLQFLIQYYNGEERAKGNILERFSAQQFPDLHSELNLSSLELGDSALYFCASSGTGAPTGELFFGEGSRLTVL.

The rearrangement links TRBV6-6 to TRBJ1-2; D is ambiguous. The CDR3 sequence is 12 residues long. The V gene lost 4 bases and the J gene lost 6 bases, with 9 bases spanning the gap. CDR1 and CDR2 from the germline V gene are MNHNY and SVGAGI (reference sequence). The CDR3 coding sequence is TGTGCCAGCAGTTTCTTACATGATGGCTACACCTTC. Its translation is CASSFLHDGYTF.

V usage is TRBV6-2 or TRBV6-3 and J usage is TRBJ2-3; no reliable D call. The CDR3 sequence is 15 residues long. The V gene lost 0 bases and the J gene lost 5 bases, with 12 bases spanning the gap. Germline V gene data show CDR1 as MNHEY and CDR2 as SVGEGT. Here the CDR3 DNA reads TGTGCCAGCAGTTACTCGAGCTTCGGTGTAGATACGCAGTATTTT. Protein: CASSYSSFGVDTQYF.

This rearrangement joins TRBV11-3 to TRBJ1-1; unclear D gene. V shed 0 bases and J shed 1 base, with 3 bases lying between them. The CDR3 has 13 residues. Germline V gene lookup returns CDR1 SGHNT and CDR2 YENEEA. The CDR3 is CASSLERNTEAFF. The CDR3 DNA reads TGTGCCAGCAGCTTAGAGAGGAACACTGAAGCTTTCTTT.

The chain recombines TRBV7-8 with TRBJ2-1; 9 nucleotides line up with TRBD2. The J segment lost 0 bases and the V segment lost 4 bases, leaving 1 base of the junction unmatched. This CDR3 spans 15 amino acids. The germline gives CDR1 SGHVS, CDR2 FQNEAQ. CDR3 protein: CASSYSGSSYNEQFF. The CDR3 bases are TGTGCCAGCAGCTATAGCGGGAGCTCCTACAATGAGCAGTTCTTC.

The chain joins TRBV4-3 to TRBJ1-4; the D gene is possibly TRBD1 (5 bases). The CDR3 is 16 residues long. Germline CDR1 and CDR2: LGHNA and YSLEER. V lost 2 bases and J 4 bases, leaving 14 bases between the germline ends. DNA for the CDR3: TGCGCCAGCAGCCAAAAGTTACAGGCACTTAATGAAAAACTGTTTTTT. Translation gives CASSQKLQALNEKLFF.

V usage is TRBV13 and J usage is TRBJ2-1; 7 nucleotides align to TRBD2. This CDR3 comprises 12 residues. Germline V gene lookup returns CDR1 PRHDT and CDR2 FYEKMQ (reference sequence). V gave up 2 bases and J gave up 13 bases; unmatched junction bases: 5. The CDR3 DNA is TGTGCCAGCAGCTTACCGGGGGGTAGCCAGTTCTTC. This sequence encodes CASSLPGGSQFF.

The rearrangement uses TRBV5-6 and TRBJ1-4; D may be TRBD1 (6 bases). The CDR3 is made up of 12 amino acids. Germline CDR1 SGHDT, CDR2 YYEEEE. Trimming removed 1 base from V and 13 bases from J, with 11 bases in between. The DNA of the CDR3 is TGTGCCAGCAGCTTGTTCCAGGGGCGACTGTTTTTT. Its protein product is CASSLFQGRLFF.

The chain combines TRBV10-3 with TRBJ2-7; 15 positions agree with TRBD2. The CDR3 is 16 amino acids. CDR1 and CDR2 (germline): ENHRY, SYGVKD. Trimming removed 6 bases from V and 4 bases from J; junction bases left unmatched: 7. In nucleotides, the CDR3 is TGTGCCATCAGCCCAGGACTAGCGGGAGGGCCGTACGAGCAGTACTTC. As protein: CAISPGLAGGPYEQYF.

The chain is built from TRBV28 and TRBJ2-7, with D perhaps TRBD2 (6 bases). Germline V lookup: CDR1 MDHEN, CDR2 SYDVKM. Trimming left V 6 bases short and J 5 bases short, with 20 bases between. The CDR3 is made up of 15 amino acids. Here the CDR3 reads CASSPPRRAAHEQYF. The CDR3 region has the DNA TGTGCCAGCAGCCCGCCCCGGAGGGCCGCCCACGAGCAGTACTTC.

The V and J genes are TRBV7-2 and TRBJ1-2; 8 bases map to TRBD1. The junction had 5 bases not matched to a gene; V was cut back by 1 base and J by 4 bases. Germline V gives CDR1 SGHTA, CDR2 FQGNSA. The CDR3 extends over 15 amino acids. In nucleotides, the CDR3 is TGTGCCAGCAGCTTAGAGCCAGGGGGCAGCTATGGCTACACCTTC. Amino acid sequence: CASSLEPGGSYGYTF.

V and J are TRBV7-2 and TRBJ2-4; TRBD1 aligns across 9 bases. The V segment lost 5 bases and the J segment 9 bases; nucleotides outside the gene matches: 8. The CDR3 is made up of 14 amino acids. CDR1 and CDR2 from the germline V gene are SGHTA and FQGNSA. The CDR3 is CASSRRDRATIQYF. CDR3 sequence (DNA): TGTGCCAGCAGCCGCCGGGACAGGGCGACCATTCAGTACTTC.

This sequence joins TRBV4-1 and TRBJ2-7; TRBD1 matches 7 bases. Germline V CDR1 and CDR2: MGHRA, YSYEKL. This CDR3 spans 15 amino acids. J gave up 4 bases and V 3 bases, and 9 bases lay outside the gene matches. The CDR3 sequence is CASSHLSGTAYEQYF. CDR3 sequence (DNA): TGCGCCAGCAGCCACTTATCCGGGACAGCTTACGAGCAGTACTTC.

This chain joins TRBV7-2 and TRBJ2-7, with 9 nucleotides matching TRBD1. Germline CDR1 SGHTA, CDR2 FQGNSA. V dropped 0 bases and J dropped 4; count of bases not matched to a gene: 4. CDR3 size: 15 residues. The DNA of the CDR3 is TGTGCCAGCAGCTTAGCTGAGACAGGGGGATACGAGCAGTACTTC. Protein product: CASSLAETGGYEQYF.

This clone was observed a few times. The rearrangement links TRBV30 to TRBJ1-6, with D hard to call. This CDR3 spans 12 amino acids. With 8 bases removed from V and 10 bases from J, the gap between germline ends came to 15 bases. CDR1 GTSNPN and CDR2 SVGIG come from the germline V gene (reference sequence). This CDR3 reads CARREGRSPLHF. CDR3 coding DNA: TGTGCCCGTCGAGAGGGCCGGTCACCCCTCCACTTT.

The chain joins TRBV24-1 to TRBJ1-5; 8 nucleotides align to TRBD1. V lost 4 bases, J lost 2 bases, and 9 bases stayed unmatched. The germline CDR1 and CDR2 sequences are KGHDR and SFDVKD. This CDR3 comprises 17 residues. The CDR3: CATSDPTGAGGNQPQHF. The CDR3 coding sequence is TGTGCCACCAGTGACCCGACAGGGGCGGGTGGCAATCAGCCCCAGCATTTT.

This chain links TRBV28 with TRBJ2-5; perhaps TRBD1 as D (5 bases). Germline V gene lookup returns CDR1 MDHEN and CDR2 SYDVKM. The V gene lost 5 bases and the J gene lost 4 bases, with 11 bases spanning the gap. This CDR3 is 13 amino acids long. The CDR3 loop reads CASSTLGAETQYF. CDR3 nucleotide sequence: TGTGCCAGCAGTACCCTAGGGGCAGAGACCCAGTACTTC.

The V call is TRBV30, the J call TRBJ2-7; D ambiguous. CDR1 GTSNPN and CDR2 SVGIG come from the germline V gene (reference sequence). CDR3 size: 11 residues. V was trimmed by 2 bases and J by 3 bases, leaving 5 bases between them. CDR3 bases: TGTGCCTGGAGTATCAACTACGAGCAGTACTTC. It translates to CAWSINYEQYF.

The V call is TRBV27, the J call TRBJ2-5, with 7 bases aligning to TRBD1. V dropped 1 base and J dropped 5; count of bases not matched to a gene: 13. The CDR3 length is 17 residues. Germline CDR1 and CDR2: MNHEY and SMNVEV (reference sequence). The CDR3, as DNA: TGTGCCAGCAGTTTATTAAGGACCGAGACAGGGCCGGAGACCCAGTACTTC. Translation: CASSLLRTETGPETQYF.

A single count supports this clone. The chain uses TRBV6-5 and TRBJ2-2, with 8 bases that match TRBD2. Germline V lookup: CDR1 MNHEY, CDR2 SVGAGI. The length of the CDR3 is 16 residues. J was trimmed by 4 bases and V by 2 bases; bases with no gene match: 6. CDR3 nucleotides: TGTGCCAGCAGTTACGGGCTCGCGGGAGGCACCGGGGAGCTGTTTTTT. It yields the protein CASSYGLAGGTGELFF.

The V gene is TRBV6-2 or TRBV6-3, the J gene TRBJ1-2; D is unclear. Looked up from germline, CDR1 is MNHEY and CDR2 is SVGEGT. The V end lost 6 bases, the J end lost 6 bases, and 14 bases lay between the germline ends. CDR3 length: 13 amino acids. CDR3 region: CASSATRLDGYTF. The CDR3 coding sequence is TGTGCCAGCAGCGCTACCCGACTTGATGGCTACACCTTC.

V usage is TRBV24-1 and J usage is TRBJ1-2, with D tentatively TRBD1 (5 bases). The germline gives CDR1 KGHDR, CDR2 SFDVKD. V shed 1 base and J shed 8 bases, with 7 bases lying between them. This CDR3 spans 12 amino acids. The CDR3 DNA follows: TGTGCCACCAGTGATTTAGGGGTGGGCTACACCTTC. It codes for CATSDLGVGYTF.

The rearrangement links TRBV2 to TRBJ1-5; D gene unclear. The germline V and J ends were trimmed by 11 bases and 0 bases, with 17 bases remaining between them. Germline V lookup: CDR1 SNHLY, CDR2 FYNNEI. This CDR3 has 15 amino acids. CDR3 residues: CASDRYGDSNQPQHF. CDR3 in DNA: TGTGCCTCCGATCGCTACGGGGATAGCAATCAGCCCCAGCATTTT.